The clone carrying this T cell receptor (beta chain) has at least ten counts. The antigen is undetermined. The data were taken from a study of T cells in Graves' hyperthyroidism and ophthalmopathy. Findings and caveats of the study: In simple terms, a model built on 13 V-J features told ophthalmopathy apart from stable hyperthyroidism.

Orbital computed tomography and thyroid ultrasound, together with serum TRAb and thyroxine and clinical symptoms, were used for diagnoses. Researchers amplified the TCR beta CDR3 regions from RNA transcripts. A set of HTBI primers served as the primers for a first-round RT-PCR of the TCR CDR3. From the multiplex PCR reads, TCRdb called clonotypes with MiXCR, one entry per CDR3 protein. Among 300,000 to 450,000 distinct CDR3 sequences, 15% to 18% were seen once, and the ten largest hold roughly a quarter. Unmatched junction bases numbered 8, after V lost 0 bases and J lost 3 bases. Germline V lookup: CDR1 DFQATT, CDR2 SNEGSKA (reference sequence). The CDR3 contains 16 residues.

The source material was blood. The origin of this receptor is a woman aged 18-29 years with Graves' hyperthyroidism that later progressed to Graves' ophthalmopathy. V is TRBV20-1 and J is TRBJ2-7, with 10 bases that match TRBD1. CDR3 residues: CSARDWGTGEYYEQYF. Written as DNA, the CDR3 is TGCAGTGCTAGAGATTGGGGGACAGGGGAATACTACGAGCAGTACTTC.